This T cell receptor (beta chain) was identified during a study of cytomegalovirus exposure and HLA in healthy donors. Findings of the study overall: HLA allele associations emerged for about 18,000 TCR beta sequences in a later analysis, at 0.05 false discovery rate. In a later analysis, DRB1 alleles had the most associated TCRs; HLA-C alleles the fewest. One variant, a missense change in DCLRE1C, was linked in a later analysis to TCR beta V- and J-gene trimming.

This clone was picked up many times. Its antigen remains unknown. PCR involved 60 Vbeta and 13 Jbeta primers. TCRdb's table, derived via immunoSEQ multiplex PCR, lists solely in-frame clones and lacks some. The repertoire holds some 140,000 clones, with over 75% as singletons. Germline loops: CDR1 LNHDA, CDR2 SQIVND (reference sequence). The CDR3 sequence is 16 residues long. V lost 5 bases to trimming and J lost 7 bases; unmatched junction nucleotides: 10. The sequence was obtained from a man aged 50 or older in good health and CMV-seronegative. The material sequenced was PBMCs. The chain links TRBV19 to TRBJ1-5; TRBD1 matches 11 bases. Here the CDR3 reads CASSSQDRGRGQPQHF. The CDR3 DNA reads TGTGCCAGTAGTTCCCAGGACAGGGGGCGAGGACAGCCCCAGCATTTT.